Described below is a single T cell receptor (beta chain) sequence and its context. The target antigen is unknown. Carrying UMI labels, the TRB cDNA libraries were prepared through 5' RACE. With the 5' RACE reads reprocessed, TCRdb shows one record per CDR3 protein and no DNA. The specimen's table records over 150,000 distinct CDR3 sequences. The germline gives CDR1 LGHNA, CDR2 YNFKEQ. This CDR3 spans 13 amino acids. The data were taken from a study of CXCR3-negative and CXCR3-positive naive CD8 T cells. As for the study in general: Some 130 million TRB reads were obtained in total, which works out to about 1.5 +/- 0.3 million per library. Findings of the study overall: Naive CXCR3-positive cells had TRB CDR3s more hydrophobic than those of CXCR3-negative naive cells. Whereas both naive subsets had comparably high diversity, memory CD8+ cells had much lower diversity. Between one naive subset and the other, surface CD5 was comparable, and TCR strength was inferred from TRB CDR3 properties.

Triplicates of 300,000 cells were sorted from each CD8+ T cell subset. Sequenced: naive CXCR3+ CD8+ T cells from blood. Subset reported: CD45RO-CCR7+CD27+CD95- naive CD8+ T cells expressing CXCR3 (TNR3+). The rearrangement joins TRBV4-2 to TRBJ2-7. The TCR originated in a human donor in good health. Some clones in this sample may be carry-over from other donors' samples. CDR3: CASSQDWSYEQYF.